This T cell receptor beta chain was recorded in a study of human T cells and chemical hapten exposure. Across the whole study: All through the roughly 23-week study, the scalp of each patient received diphenylcyclopropenone doses weekly.

CDR1 LGHNA and CDR2 YNFKEQ come from the germline V gene. CDR3 length equals 12 residues. Trimming took off 5 bases at V and 10 bases at J, with 13 bases between the two ends. TCRdb re-called the RACE reads with MiXCR, one entry per CDR3 protein. Of a few hundred thousand distinct CDR3 sequences in the sample, about 5% were seen once. The table lists this clonotype with many counts. Time point described: pre-sensitization, week 0. Treatment here: therapeutic diphenylcyclopropenone sensitization with weekly scalp DPC. The sequence was obtained from a woman between 18 and 30 years old with alopecia areata. Some clones in this sample may be carry-over from other donors' samples. Sequenced here: whole blood, sampled in connection with sensitization to the hapten diphenylcyclopropenone (DPC). V gene TRBV4-2 combines with J gene TRBJ2-3; D might be TRBD1 (5 bases). The CDR3 coding sequence is TGTGCCAGCAGCTCCGACAGCCGATCGCAGTATTTT. Protein: CASSSDSRSQYF.